This TCR beta chain is from a study of CD8+ T cells in alopecia areata. Study-wide points: Scalp samples also yield sequences of resident alphabeta T cells from normal skin. Patients shared TCRs less clearly than mice did, possibly for HLA-related reasons. Higher clonality was seen in lesional scalp than in normal scalp, especially in alopecia totalis/universalis.

This clone was picked up a small number of times. Its specificity is not known. Sequencing relied on a cDNA template that was reverse transcribed from extracted RNA. Clones were read by immunoSEQ multiplex PCR, and TCRdb kept only the in-frame ones, dropping some. The sample includes about 200,000 clones, more than 55% of them seen just once. The CDR3 extends over 16 amino acids. Germline lookup yields CDR1 LGHNT and CDR2 FRNRAP. Between the trimmed V and J ends, which lost 6 bases and 1 base, there was a span of 17 bases. The sequencing sample was made of CD8+ T cells sorted from blood. The rearrangement uses TRBV12-5 and TRBJ2-3; D not certain. This receptor was identified in a human donor in good health. CDR3 loop: CASGAIPGPRTDTQYF. The DNA of the CDR3 is TGTGCTAGTGGGGCAATACCCGGTCCCCGCACAGATACGCAGTATTTT.